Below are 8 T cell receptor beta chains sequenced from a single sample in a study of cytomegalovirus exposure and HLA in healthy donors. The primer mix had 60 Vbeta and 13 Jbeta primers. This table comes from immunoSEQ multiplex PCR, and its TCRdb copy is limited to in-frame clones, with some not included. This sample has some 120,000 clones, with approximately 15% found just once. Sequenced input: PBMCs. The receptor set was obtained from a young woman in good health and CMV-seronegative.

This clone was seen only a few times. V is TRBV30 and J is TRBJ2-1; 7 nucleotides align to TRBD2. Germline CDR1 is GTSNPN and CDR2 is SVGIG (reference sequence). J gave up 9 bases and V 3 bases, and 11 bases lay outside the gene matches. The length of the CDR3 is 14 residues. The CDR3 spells CAWSAQLAPSEQFF. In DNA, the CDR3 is TGTGCCTGGAGCGCCCAACTAGCGCCTAGTGAGCAGTTCTTC.

The CDR3 spells CASSPRWGGRDGYTF. The CDR3 coding sequence is TGCGCCAGCAGCCCTCGGTGGGGTGGGAGGGATGGCTACACCTTC. This chain joins TRBV4-3 and TRBJ1-2; D remains ambiguous. V dropped 4 bases and J dropped 6 bases, with 18 bases sitting between them. Germline CDR1 reads LGHNA; CDR2 reads YSLEER. The CDR3 spans 15 residues.

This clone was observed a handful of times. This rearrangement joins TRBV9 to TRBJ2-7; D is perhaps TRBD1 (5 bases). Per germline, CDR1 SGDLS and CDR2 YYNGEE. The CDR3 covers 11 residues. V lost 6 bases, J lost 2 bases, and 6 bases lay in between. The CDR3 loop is CASKGTYEQYF. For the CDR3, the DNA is TGTGCCAGCAAGGGGACCTACGAGCAGTACTTC.

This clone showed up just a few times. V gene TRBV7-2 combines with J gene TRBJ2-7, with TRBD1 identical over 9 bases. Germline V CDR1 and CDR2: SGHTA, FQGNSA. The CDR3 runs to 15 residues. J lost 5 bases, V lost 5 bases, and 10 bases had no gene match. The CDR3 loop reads CASSPSGTGYHEQYF. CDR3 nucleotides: TGTGCCAGCAGCCCCTCCGGGACAGGGTACCACGAGCAGTACTTC.

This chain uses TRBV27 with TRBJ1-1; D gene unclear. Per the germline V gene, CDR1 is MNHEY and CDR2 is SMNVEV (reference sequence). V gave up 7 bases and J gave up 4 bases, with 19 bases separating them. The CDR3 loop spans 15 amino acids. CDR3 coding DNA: TGTGCCAGCACCTTGGACTCCCGACCTGGCACTGAAGCTTTCTTT. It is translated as CASTLDSRPGTEAFF.

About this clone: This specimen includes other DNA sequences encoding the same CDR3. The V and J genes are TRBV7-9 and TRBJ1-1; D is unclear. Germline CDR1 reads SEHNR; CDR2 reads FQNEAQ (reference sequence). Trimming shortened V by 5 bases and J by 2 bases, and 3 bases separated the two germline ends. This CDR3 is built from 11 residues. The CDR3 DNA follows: TGTGCCAGCAGCCTCAACACTGAAGCTTTCTTT. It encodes CASSLNTEAFF.

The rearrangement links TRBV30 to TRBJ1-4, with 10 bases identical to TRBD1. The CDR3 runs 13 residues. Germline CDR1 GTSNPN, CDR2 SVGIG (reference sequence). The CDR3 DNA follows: TGTGCTTTCCGGGACAGGGGATATGAAAAACTGTTTTTT. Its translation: CAFRDRGYEKLFF. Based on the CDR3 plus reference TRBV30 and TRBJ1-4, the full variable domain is SQTIHQWPATLVQPVGSPLSLECTVEGTSNPNLYWYRQAAGRGLQLLFYSVGIGQISSEVPQNLSASRPQDRQFILSSKKLLLSDSGFYLCAFRDRGYEKLFFGSGTQLSVL.

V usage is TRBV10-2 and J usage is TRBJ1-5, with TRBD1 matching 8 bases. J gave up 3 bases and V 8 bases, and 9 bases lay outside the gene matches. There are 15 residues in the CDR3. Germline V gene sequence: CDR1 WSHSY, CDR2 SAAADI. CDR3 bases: TGCGCCAGCCGGACAGGGAGTAGTAACAATCAGCCCCAGCATTTT. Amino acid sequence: CASRTGSSNNQPQHF.